The clone carrying this TCR beta chain came up many times. This record belongs to a study of Graves' ophthalmopathy and Graves' hyperthyroidism. About the study: Sampling took place at initial diagnosis, with peripheral blood obtained before any treatment.

RNA transcripts were the source from which TCR beta CDR3 regions were amplified. First-round RT-PCR relied on HTBI primers, and a second-round multiplex PCR came next. TCRdb itself ran the multiplex PCR reads through MiXCR, one entry per CDR3 protein. The top ten clones hold roughly 3% of a sample with around 660,000 distinct CDR3 sequences, under 50% of them seen once. Material: peripheral blood. The origin of this receptor is an adult man with Graves' ophthalmopathy.

In DNA, the CDR3 is TGTGCCAGCAGCTCATCGACTAGCGGGGGGCCGTTCGGGACCCAGTACTTC. Translating it yields CASSSSTSGGPFGTQYF. The genes are TRBV7-6 and TRBJ2-5; 13 nucleotides agree with TRBD2. Germline lookup yields CDR1 SGHVS and CDR2 FNYEAQ. This CDR3 has 17 residues. The V segment lost 4 bases and the J segment 7 bases; nucleotides outside the gene matches: 12.